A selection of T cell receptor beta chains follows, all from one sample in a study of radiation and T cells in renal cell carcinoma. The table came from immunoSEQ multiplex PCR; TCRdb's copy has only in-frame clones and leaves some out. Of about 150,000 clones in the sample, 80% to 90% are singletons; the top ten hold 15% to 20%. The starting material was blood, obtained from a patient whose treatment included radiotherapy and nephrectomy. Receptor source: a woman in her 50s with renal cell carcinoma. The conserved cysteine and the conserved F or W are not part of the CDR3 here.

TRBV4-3,ASSQDFSRDSRGYGYT
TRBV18,ASSPLPGLTNEKLF
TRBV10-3,AISAATGTDQPQH
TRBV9,ASSARNTDRADTQY
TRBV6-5,ASSFLGTANGYT
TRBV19,ASRDRDIGELF
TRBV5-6,ASSWGTGVGEQY
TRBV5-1,ASSLMVRGGTEAF
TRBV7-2,ASSFAADSGNTIY
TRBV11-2,ASSPRQETNTGELF
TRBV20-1,SAPGEKTQY
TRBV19,ATHKGGQTNQPQH
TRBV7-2,ASSLGRSYEAF
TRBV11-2,ASSLDFQQLVRNTIY
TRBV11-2,ASSSRLAGDSETQY
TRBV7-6,ASTLPTSTGELF
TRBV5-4,ASSLVDRGFYGYT
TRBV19,ASSITKAGGDTQY
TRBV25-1,ASSETGGGFETQY
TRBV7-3,ASSLRGLAEFTDTQY
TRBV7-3,ASSSDPKVAQY
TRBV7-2,ASSVTSGGTRYEQF
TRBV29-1,SVEGVNTEAF
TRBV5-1,ASKRDRGHTEAF
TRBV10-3,AISDLTRHTEAF
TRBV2,ASIDLGRVTNQPQH
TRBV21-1,ASSKRLWQAIWTEAF
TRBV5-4,ASYLEREYRTQY
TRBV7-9,ASRMGVDTQY
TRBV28,ASSPWGQGAAGNTIY
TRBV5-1,ASSLGLAGDEQF
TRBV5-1,ASSLAAGLQETQY
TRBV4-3,ASGGGGGGGYNEQF
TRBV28,ASSPPEAYEQY
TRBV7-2,ASSLLGQGRAPLH
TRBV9,ASSPQGAAKNIQY
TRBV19,ASRPTGQTNTEAF
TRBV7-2,ASSLARGDEQY
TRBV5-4,ASSSGTSGTSGELF
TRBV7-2,ASSQRTSGIVEQY
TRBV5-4,ASSLSAGGYLSGNTIY
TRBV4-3,ASSQVQGYSGNTIY
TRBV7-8,ASSLEARTHSNQPQH
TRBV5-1,ASSTGQGKETQY
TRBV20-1,SAFKETQY
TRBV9,ASSVGPSGIYNEQF
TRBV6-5,ASSYTPDSNQPQH